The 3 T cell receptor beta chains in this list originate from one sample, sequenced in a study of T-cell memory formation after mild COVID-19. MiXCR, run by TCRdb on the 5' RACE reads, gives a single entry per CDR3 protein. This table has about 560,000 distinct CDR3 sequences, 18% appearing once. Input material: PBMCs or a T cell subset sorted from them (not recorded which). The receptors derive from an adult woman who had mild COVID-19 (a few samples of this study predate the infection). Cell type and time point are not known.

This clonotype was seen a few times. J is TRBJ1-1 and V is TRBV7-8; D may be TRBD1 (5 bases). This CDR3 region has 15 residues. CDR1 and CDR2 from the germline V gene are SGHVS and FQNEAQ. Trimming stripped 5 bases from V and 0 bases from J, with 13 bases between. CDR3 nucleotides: TGTGCCAGCAGCCCCCGGGACGCGTTGAACACTGAAGCTTTCTTT. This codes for CASSPRDALNTEAFF.

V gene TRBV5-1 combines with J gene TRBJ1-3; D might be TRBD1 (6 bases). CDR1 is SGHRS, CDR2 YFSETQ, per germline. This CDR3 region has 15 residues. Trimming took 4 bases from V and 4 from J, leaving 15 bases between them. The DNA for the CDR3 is TGCGCCAGCAGCCCGGAGAGGGGGAACGGAAACACCATATATTTT. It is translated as CASSPERGNGNTIYF.

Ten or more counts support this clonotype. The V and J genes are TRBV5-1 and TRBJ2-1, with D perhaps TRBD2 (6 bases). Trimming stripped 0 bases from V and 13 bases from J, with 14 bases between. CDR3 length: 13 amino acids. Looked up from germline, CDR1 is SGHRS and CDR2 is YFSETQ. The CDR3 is CASSLELQRVQFF. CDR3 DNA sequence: TGCGCCAGCAGCTTGGAATTGCAGCGGGTACAGTTCTTC.